A single T cell receptor beta chain is shown here with its context. The record originates from a study of blood T cell repertoires in COVID-19. Study background: Sources were T cells, B-cell-depleted T cells, or PBMCs; the material itself was cDNA or gDNA.

The CDR3 contains 13 residues. V was cut by 2 bases and J by 4 bases, with 9 bases left in between. The germline CDR1 and CDR2 sequences are SGHRS and YFSETQ. The assay was immunoSEQ multiplex PCR, and TCRdb's table has in-frame clones only and misses some. The repertoire includes about 320,000 clones, roughly 85% of them detected once, and just over 7% sits in the top ten. This TCR came from a human donor in a cohort sampled during active COVID-19. Sequencing was performed on peripheral blood. The chain joins TRBV5-1 to TRBJ1-1; D ambiguous. The CDR3: CASSLFGITEAFF. DNA for the CDR3: TGCGCCAGCAGCTTATTCGGGATCACTGAAGCTTTCTTT.